The present entry profiles one TCR beta chain with its context. Its antigen is currently unknown. The data are from a study of CD4+ T cells in melanoma. Findings and limits, study-wide: A reported correlation linked neoantigen-specific CD4+ T cells to CD8+, macrophage and B cell function.

Here immunoSEQ multiplex PCR was the method, and the copy in TCRdb shows in-frame clones only, minus some. The table includes more than 9,500 clones, roughly 69% detected once. From germline, CDR1 is MNHNY and CDR2 SVGAGI (reference sequence). The CDR3 is made up of 15 amino acids. V dropped 6 bases and J dropped 8 bases, with 19 bases sitting between them. Sequencing was done on a sample of tumor tissue. The receptor was derived from a human donor with melanoma. This chain connects TRBV6-6 to TRBJ1-4; D perhaps matches TRBD1 (6 bases). The CDR3 DNA reads as TGTGCCAGCAGCGCCCGGGGGCAGAAGGGCGAAAAACTGTTTTTT. Translated, it gives CASSARGQKGEKLFF.